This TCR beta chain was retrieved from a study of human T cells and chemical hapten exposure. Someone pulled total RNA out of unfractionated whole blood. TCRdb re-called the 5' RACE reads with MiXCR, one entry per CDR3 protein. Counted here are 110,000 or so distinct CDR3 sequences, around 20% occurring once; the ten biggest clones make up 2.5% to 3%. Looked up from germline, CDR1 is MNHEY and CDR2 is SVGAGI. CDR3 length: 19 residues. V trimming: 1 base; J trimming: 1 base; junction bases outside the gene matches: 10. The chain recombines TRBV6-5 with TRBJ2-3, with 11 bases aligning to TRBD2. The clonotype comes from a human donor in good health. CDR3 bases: TGTGCCAGCAGTTACTTAACTAGCGGGAGCGGCAAGCGCACAGATACGCAGTATTTT. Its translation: CASSYLTSGSGKRTDTQYF.